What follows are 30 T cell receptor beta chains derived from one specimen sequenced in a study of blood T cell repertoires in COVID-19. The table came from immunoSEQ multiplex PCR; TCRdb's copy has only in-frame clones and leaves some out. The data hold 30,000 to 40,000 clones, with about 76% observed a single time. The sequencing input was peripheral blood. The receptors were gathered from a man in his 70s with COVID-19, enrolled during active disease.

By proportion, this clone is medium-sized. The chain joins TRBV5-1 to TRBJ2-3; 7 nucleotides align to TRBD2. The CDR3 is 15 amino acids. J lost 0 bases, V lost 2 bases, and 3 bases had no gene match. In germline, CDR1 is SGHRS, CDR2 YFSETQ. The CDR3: CASSFYSGSTDTQYF. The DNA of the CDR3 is TGCGCCAGCAGCTTTTATAGCGGGAGCACAGATACGCAGTATTTT. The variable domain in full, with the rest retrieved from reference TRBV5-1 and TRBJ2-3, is KAGVTQTPRYLIKTRGQQVTLSCSPISGHRSVSWYQQTPGQGLQFLFEYFSETQRNKGNFPGRFSGRQFSNSRSEMNVSTLELGDSALYLCASSFYSGSTDTQYFGPGTRLTVL.

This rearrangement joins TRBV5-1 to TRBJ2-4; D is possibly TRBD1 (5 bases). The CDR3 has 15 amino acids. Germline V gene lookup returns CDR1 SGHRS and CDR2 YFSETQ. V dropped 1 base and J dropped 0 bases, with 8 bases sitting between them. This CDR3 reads CASSLTQGAKNIQYF. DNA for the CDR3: TGCGCCAGCAGCTTGACCCAGGGAGCCAAAAACATTCAGTACTTC.

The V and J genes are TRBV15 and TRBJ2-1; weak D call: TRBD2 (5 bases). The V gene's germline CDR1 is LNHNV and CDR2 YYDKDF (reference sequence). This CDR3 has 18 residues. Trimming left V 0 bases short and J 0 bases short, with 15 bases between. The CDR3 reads CATSRDKSGISSYNEQFF. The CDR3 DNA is TGTGCCACCAGCAGAGATAAGAGCGGAATAAGCTCCTACAATGAGCAGTTCTTC.

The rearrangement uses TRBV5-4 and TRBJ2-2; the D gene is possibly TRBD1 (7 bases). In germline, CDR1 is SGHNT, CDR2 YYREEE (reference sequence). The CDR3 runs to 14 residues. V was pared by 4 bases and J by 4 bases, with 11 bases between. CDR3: CASSGGTATGELFF. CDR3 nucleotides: TGTGCCAGCAGCGGCGGGACAGCCACCGGGGAGCTGTTTTTT.

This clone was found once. The CDR3 DNA reads as TGTGCCAGCAGCCATTACCCGGACAGCCTTAATGAAAAACTGTTTTTT. It yields the protein CASSHYPDSLNEKLFF. The chain carries TRBV3-1 (or the pseudogene TRBV3-2) and TRBJ1-4; D may be TRBD1 (6 bases). Trimming shortened V by 3 bases and J by 4 bases, and 15 bases separated the two germline ends. The length of the CDR3 is 16 residues. Looked up from germline, CDR1 is LGHDT and CDR2 is YNNKEL (reference sequence).

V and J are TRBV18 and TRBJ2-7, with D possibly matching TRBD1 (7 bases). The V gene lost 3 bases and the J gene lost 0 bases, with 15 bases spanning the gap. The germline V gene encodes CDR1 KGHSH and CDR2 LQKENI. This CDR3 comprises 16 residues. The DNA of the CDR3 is TGTGCCAGCTCACCGTGGTCAGGGGGGAGCTCCTACGAGCAGTACTTC. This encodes CASSPWSGGSSYEQYF.

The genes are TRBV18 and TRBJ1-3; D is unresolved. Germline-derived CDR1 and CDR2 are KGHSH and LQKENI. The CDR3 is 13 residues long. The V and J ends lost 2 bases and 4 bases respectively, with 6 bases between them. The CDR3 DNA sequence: TGTGCCAGCTCACCAGAGGGCGGAAACACCATATATTTT. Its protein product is CASSPEGGNTIYF.

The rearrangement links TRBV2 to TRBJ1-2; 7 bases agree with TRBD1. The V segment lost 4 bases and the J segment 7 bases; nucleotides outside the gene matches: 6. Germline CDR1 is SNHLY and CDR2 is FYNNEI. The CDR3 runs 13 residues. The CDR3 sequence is CASSGQGLGGYTF. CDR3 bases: TGTGCCAGCAGTGGACAGGGCCTGGGTGGCTACACCTTC. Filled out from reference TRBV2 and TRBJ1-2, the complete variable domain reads EPEVTQTPSHQVTQMGQEVILRCVPISNHLYFYWYRQILGQKVEFLVSFYNNEISEKSEIFDDQFSVERPDGSNFTLKIRSTKLEDSAMYFCASSGQGLGGYTFGSGTRLTVV.

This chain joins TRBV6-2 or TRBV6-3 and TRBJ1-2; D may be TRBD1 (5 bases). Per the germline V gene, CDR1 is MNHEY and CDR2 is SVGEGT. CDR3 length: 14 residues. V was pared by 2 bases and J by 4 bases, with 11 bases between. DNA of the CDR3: TGTGCCAGCAGTTACATCGGACACTTCTATGGCTACACCTTC. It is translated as CASSYIGHFYGYTF.

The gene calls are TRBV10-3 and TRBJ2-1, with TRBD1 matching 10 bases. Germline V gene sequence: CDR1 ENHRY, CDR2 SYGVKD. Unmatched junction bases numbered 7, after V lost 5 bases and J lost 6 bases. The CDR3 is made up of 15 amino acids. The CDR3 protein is CAISMGQGRLNEQFF. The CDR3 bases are TGTGCCATCAGTATGGGACAGGGGCGCCTCAATGAGCAGTTCTTC.

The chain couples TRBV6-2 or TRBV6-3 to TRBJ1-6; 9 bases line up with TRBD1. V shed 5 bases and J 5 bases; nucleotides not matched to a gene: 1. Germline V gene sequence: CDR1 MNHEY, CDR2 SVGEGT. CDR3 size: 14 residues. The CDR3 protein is CASSRTGDNSPLHF. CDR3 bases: TGTGCCAGCAGTCGGACAGGGGATAATTCACCCCTCCACTTT.

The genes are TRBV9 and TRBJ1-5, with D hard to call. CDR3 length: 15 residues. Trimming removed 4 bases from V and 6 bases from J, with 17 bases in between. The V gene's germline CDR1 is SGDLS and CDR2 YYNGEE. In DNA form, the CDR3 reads TGTGCCAGCAGCTCCCGGGCAAAAGGAGGTCAGCCCCAGCATTTT. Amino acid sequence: CASSSRAKGGQPQHF.

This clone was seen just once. The CDR3 region is CASKAPLRDTQYF. The CDR3 DNA follows: TGTGCCAGCAAAGCCCCTCTGCGAGATACGCAGTATTTT. This chain links TRBV2 with TRBJ2-3; D call uncertain. The CDR3 is 13 amino acids. V dropped 7 bases and J dropped 5 bases, with 13 bases sitting between them. CDR1 SNHLY and CDR2 FYNNEI come from the germline V gene.

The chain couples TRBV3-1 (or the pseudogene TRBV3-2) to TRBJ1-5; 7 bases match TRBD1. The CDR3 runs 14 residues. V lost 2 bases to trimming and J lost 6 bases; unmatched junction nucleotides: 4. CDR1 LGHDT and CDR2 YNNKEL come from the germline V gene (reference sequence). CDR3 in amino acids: CASSQNRGSQPQHF. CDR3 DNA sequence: TGTGCCAGCAGCCAAAACAGGGGCTCTCAGCCCCAGCATTTT.

In nucleotides, the CDR3 is TGTGCCAGCAGCAAACAGGGCGAAGGGAATTCACCCCTCCACTTT. This sequence encodes CASSKQGEGNSPLHF. This chain uses TRBV7-2 with TRBJ1-6, with a weak D call TRBD1 (6 bases). The V end lost 5 bases, the J end lost 7 bases, and 15 bases lay between the germline ends. Germline assignment: CDR1 SGHTA and CDR2 FQGNSA. CDR3 length equals 15 residues.

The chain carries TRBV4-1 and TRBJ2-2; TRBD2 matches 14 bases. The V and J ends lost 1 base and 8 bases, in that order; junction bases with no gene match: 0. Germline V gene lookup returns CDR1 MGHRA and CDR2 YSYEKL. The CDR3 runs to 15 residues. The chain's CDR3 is CASSQGTSGRGELFF. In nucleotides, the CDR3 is TGCGCCAGCAGCCAAGGGACTAGCGGGAGGGGGGAGCTGTTTTTT.

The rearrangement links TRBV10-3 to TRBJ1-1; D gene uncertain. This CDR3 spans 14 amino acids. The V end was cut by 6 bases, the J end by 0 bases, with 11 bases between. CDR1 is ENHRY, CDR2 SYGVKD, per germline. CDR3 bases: TGTGCCATCAGCCCAGGCGTTCTGAACACTGAAGCTTTCTTT. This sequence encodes CAISPGVLNTEAFF.

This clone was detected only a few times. The CDR3 region is CASSLTRDSIQHF. The CDR3 DNA is TGTGCCAGCAGTTTGACCCGGGACTCAATACAGCATTTT. The chain recombines TRBV27 with TRBJ1-5; the D gene is possibly TRBD1 (5 bases). The CDR3 length is 13 residues. Germline V gene sequence: CDR1 MNHEY, CDR2 SMNVEV (reference sequence). Deletions cut 3 bases from V and 13 bases from J, with 16 bases between.

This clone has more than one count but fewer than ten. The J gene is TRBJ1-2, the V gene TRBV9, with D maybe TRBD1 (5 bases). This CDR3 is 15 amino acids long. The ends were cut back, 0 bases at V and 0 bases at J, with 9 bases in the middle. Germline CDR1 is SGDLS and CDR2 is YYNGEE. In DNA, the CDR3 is TGTGCCAGCAGCGTAGTTACAGGATCTAACTATGGCTACACCTTC. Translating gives CASSVVTGSNYGYTF.

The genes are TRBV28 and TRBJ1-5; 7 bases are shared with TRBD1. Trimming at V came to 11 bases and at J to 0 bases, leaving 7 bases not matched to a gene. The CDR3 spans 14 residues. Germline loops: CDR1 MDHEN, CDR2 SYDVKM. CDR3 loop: CASGGRYSNQPQHF. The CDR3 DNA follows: TGTGCCTCAGGGGGAAGATATAGCAATCAGCCCCAGCATTTT.

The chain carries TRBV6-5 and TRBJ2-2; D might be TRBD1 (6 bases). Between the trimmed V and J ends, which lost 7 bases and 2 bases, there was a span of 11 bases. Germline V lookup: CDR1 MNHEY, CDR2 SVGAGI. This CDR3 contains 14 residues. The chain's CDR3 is CASTPGHNTGELFF. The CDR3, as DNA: TGTGCCAGCACCCCGGGACATAACACCGGGGAGCTGTTTTTT.

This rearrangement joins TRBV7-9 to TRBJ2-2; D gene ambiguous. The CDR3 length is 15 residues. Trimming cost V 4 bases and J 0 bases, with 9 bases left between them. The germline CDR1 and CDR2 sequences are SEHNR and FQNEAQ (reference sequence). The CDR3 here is CASSSSPANTGELFF. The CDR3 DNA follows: TGTGCCAGCAGCTCGTCGCCGGCGAACACCGGGGAGCTGTTTTTT.

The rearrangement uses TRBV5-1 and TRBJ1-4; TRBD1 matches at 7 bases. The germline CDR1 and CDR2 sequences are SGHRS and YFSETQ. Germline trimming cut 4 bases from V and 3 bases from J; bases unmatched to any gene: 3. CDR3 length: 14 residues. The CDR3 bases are TGCGCCAGCAGCCCGACAGGGCCTAATGAAAAACTGTTTTTT. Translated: CASSPTGPNEKLFF.

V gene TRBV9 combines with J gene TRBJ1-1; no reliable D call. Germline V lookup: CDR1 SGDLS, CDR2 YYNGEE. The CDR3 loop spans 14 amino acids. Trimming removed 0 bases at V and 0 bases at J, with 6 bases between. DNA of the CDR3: TGTGCCAGCAGCGTAGGAGCAATGAACACTGAAGCTTTCTTT. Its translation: CASSVGAMNTEAFF.

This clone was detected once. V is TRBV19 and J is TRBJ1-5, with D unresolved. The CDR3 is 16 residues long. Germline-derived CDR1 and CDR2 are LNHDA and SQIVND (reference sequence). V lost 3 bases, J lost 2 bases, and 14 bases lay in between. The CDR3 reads CASSIFAASGNQPQHF. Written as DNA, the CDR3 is TGTGCCAGTAGTATTTTTGCAGCGTCGGGCAATCAGCCCCAGCATTTT.

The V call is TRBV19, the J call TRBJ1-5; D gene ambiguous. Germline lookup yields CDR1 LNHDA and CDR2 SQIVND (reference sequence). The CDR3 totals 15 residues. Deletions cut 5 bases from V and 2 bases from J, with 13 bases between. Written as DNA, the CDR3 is TGTGCCAGTAGTCTCCAGGTAAATGGCAATCAGCCCCAGCATTTT. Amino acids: CASSLQVNGNQPQHF. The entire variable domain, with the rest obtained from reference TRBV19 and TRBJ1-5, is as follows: DGGITQSPKYLFRKEGQNVTLSCEQNLNHDAMYWYRQDPGQGLRLIYYSQIVNDFQKGDIAEGYSVSREKKESFPLTVTSAQKNPTAFYLCASSLQVNGNQPQHFGDGTRLSIL.

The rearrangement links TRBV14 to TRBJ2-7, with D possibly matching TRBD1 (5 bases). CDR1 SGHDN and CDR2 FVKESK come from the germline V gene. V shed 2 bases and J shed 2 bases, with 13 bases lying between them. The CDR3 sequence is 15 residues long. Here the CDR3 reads CASSQKGEQTYEQYF. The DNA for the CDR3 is TGTGCCAGCAGCCAAAAAGGGGAACAGACCTACGAGCAGTACTTC.

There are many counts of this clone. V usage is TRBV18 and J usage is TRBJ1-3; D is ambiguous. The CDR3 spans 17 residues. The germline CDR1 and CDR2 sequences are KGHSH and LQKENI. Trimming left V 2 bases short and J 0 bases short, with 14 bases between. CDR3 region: CASSPSPRRSSGNTIYF. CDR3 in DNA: TGTGCCAGCTCACCATCACCCCGACGGAGCTCTGGAAACACCATATATTTT.

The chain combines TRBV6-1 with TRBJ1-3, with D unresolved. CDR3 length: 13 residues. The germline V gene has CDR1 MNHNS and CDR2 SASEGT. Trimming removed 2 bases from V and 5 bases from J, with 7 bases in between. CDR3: CASSEILRNTIYF. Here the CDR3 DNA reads TGTGCCAGCAGTGAAATACTTAGAAACACCATATATTTT.

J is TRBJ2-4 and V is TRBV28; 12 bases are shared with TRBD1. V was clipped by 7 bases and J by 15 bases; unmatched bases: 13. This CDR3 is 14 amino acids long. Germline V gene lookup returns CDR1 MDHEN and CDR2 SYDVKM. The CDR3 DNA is TGTGCCAGCACCTCAGGGGGGACAGGGGGCTTTTGGTACTTC. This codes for CASTSGGTGGFWYF.